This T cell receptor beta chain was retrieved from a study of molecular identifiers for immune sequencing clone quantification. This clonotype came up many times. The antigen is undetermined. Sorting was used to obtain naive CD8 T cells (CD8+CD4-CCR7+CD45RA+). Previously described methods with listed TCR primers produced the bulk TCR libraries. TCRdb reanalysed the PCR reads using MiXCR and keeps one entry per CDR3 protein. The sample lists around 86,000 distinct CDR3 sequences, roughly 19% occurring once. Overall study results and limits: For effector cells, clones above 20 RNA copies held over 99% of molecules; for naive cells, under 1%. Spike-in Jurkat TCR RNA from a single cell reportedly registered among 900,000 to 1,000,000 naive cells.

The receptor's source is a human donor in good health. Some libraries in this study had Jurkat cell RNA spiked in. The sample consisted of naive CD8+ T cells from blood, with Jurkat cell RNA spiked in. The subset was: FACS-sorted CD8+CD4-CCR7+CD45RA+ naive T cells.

CDR3: CASSFGQLNTEAFF. CDR3 DNA: TGTGCCAGCAGTTTTGGCCAGTTGAACACTGAAGCTTTCTTT. The chain is built from TRBV28 and TRBJ1-1; no reliable D call. V dropped 3 bases and J dropped 0 bases, with 8 bases sitting between them. There are 14 residues in the CDR3. CDR1 and CDR2 (germline): MDHEN, SYDVKM.